Detailed here is one T cell receptor (beta chain). The antigen it binds to is not known. It has no much larger one-base neighbor in the sample; base qualities were not kept. The data are from a study of blood T cell repertoires in COVID-19 (TCRdb year 2020). Regarding the research as a whole: Samples from collaborators originated in the United States, Italy and Spain and spanned both the acute and convalescent phases of COVID-19. The prospective study material was composed of cDNA or gDNA derived from T cells, B-cell-depleted T cells, or PBMCs. Where HLA class I and class II types were available, the types were taken from metadata supplied by the sample provider, not from assay-based typing. Samples were obtained from the ongoing ImmuneRACE study (first 160 participants) and from 1,200 or so subjects provided by 6 global collaborators. The dataset comprised deeply sampled blood TCRbeta repertoires from subjects exposed to, actively infected with, or recovered from COVID-19. The repertoires were released in a freely available public database intended as a resource for research on the immune response to SARS-CoV-2. The sample metadata nearly always contained a de-identified subject ID, COVID-19 status, age in years and sex.

TCRbeta CDR3 regions were amplified from genomic DNA using the immunoSEQ Assay, a bias-controlled multiplex PCR. Per the authors' processing: Within the assay, amplification of reference gene primers was used to estimate how many nucleated cells each sample contained. Sequence reads were collapsed and filtered to measure the absolute abundance of every unique TCRbeta CDR3 rearrangement. For each sample, productive Simpson clonality was calculated by taking the square root of Simpson's diversity index across productive rearrangements. The immuneACCESS repertoire file appears here via TCRdb, limited to in-frame rearrangements. These files lack a portion of the clones; in checked studies, under half of the deficit traces to unresolved V genes, and the cause of the others is not known. Clonal size and the V and J genes are those of that table, whereas D and trimming came from the DNA. Counted in this sample were around 230,000 clones; 80% to 90% of them appeared once. The ten largest clones represent around a tenth of the sample.

Ends trimmed: V by 1 base, J by 6 bases; bases unmatched to a gene: 14. CDR1 and CDR2 are drawn from the germline V gene: LGHNA, YSLEER. Measured from the cysteine to the phenylalanine, the CDR3 is 18 residues long. Only the CDR3 DNA stays, 54 bases, in frame from base 1. Broad study findings and their caveats: The amount of clinical and demographic metadata varied by source and participant and was provided uncurated.

At one collaborating source in Seattle, patients were enrolled during active infection and were followed longitudinally through the course of disease. The collaborating institutions used their own protocols to collect whole blood in K2EDTA tubes. For TCRbeta analysis, collaborator samples were shipped as frozen whole blood, as isolated PBMCs, or as DNA extracted from either sample type. The source of this sequence is a man over 45 with COVID-19, enrolled during active disease. The rearranged segments are TRBV4-3 and TRBJ2-3; 9 nucleotides in the junction match TRBD2. The specimen sequenced was peripheral blood. The DNA is as follows: TGCGCCAGCAGCCAAGTAGGGGCTAGCGGGGCCCCTGGGGATACGCAGTATTTT. Its amino acids are CASSQVGASGAPGDTQYF.